This T cell receptor (beta chain) was recorded in a study of post-analysis software for immune sequencing data. Study at large: Some patients lacked subtype; others had relapsing-remitting, secondary progressive or progressive-relapsing disease. Regarding the study as a whole: Included in a set of a handful of TRBV segments more frequent in patients than controls were TRBV5-6, TRBV5-1 and TRBV20-1.

Carried by the TCR beta cDNA libraries were unique molecular identifiers. Starting from around 0.96 to 9.9 million T cells, the study yielded roughly 0.5 million cDNA molecules. TCRdb reprocessed the PCR reads via MiXCR and lists one record per CDR3 protein. The sample shows 750,000 to 950,000 distinct CDR3 sequences, around 53% of them seen only once. Germline assignment: CDR1 DFQATT and CDR2 SNEGSKA (reference sequence). The CDR3 consists of 13 residues. Details on this clonotype: Its antigen is not known. The junction and the germline gene differ at one end; a read error may be behind it.

The source is a girl between 5 and 17 years old with multiple sclerosis. The sample was blood. The J gene is TRBJ1-2, the V gene TRBV20-1, with D possibly TRBD1 on 5 matching bases. For the CDR3, the DNA is TGCAGTGCTGGAGATATTGGGGGCTATGGCTACACCTTC. It translates to CSAGDIGGYGYTF.